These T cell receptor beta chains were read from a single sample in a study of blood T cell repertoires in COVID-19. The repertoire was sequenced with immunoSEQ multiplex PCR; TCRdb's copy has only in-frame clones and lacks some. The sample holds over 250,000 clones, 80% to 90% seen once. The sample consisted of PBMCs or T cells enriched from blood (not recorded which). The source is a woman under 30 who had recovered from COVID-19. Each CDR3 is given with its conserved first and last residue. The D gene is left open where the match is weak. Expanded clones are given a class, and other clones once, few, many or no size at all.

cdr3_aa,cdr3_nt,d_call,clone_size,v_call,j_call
CASSITVGVSNYGYTF,TGTGCCAGTAGTATAACAGTCGGGGTCTCTAACTATGGCTACACCTTC,-,once,TRBV19,TRBJ1-2
CASAEPTAGYGYTF,TGCGCCAGCGCCGAACCTACGGCGGGCTATGGCTACACCTTC,-,-,TRBV5-1,TRBJ1-2
CASSAGRVAVDTEAFF,TGTGCCAGCAGCGCCGGCAGGGTTGCGGTTGACACTGAAGCTTTCTTT,-,-,TRBV11-2,TRBJ1-1
CASSRGIRAKNIQYF,TGTGCCAGCAGTCGAGGTATTCGGGCCAAAAACATTCAGTACTTC,-,-,TRBV6-5,TRBJ2-4
CASGSTFRTGNYGYTF,TGTGCTAGTGGTTCGACATTCCGGACAGGAAACTATGGCTACACCTTC,TRBD1,-,TRBV12-5,TRBJ1-2
CASSVDRAGNTIYF,TGTGCCAGCAGTGTGGACAGGGCTGGAAACACCATATATTTT,TRBD1,-,TRBV6-6,TRBJ1-3
CASGGSWSQPQHF,TGTGCCAGCGGGGGGAGTTGGAGTCAGCCCCAGCATTTT,-,-,TRBV2,TRBJ1-5
CSVEGHNQPQHF,TGCAGCGTTGAAGGTCACAATCAGCCCCAGCATTTT,-,-,TRBV29-1,TRBJ1-5
CASKSGGYMNTEAFF,TGTGCCAGTAAGTCCGGGGGTTACATGAACACTGAAGCTTTCTTT,-,-,TRBV19,TRBJ1-1
CASRGVTGGYGYTF,TGTGCCAGCAGGGGGGTGACAGGGGGCTATGGCTACACCTTC,TRBD1,-,TRBV6-5,TRBJ1-2
CASSLSGNQPQHF,TGTGCCAGCAGCTTGTCGGGCAATCAGCCCCAGCATTTT,-,-,TRBV7-2,TRBJ1-5
CASSPQPGQGRRFF,TGCGCCAGCAGCCCTCAACCGGGACAGGGGCGACGATTTTTC,TRBD1,-,TRBV5-1,TRBJ1-2
CASSPSKAGNEQFF,TGTGCCAGCTCACCATCAAAGGCGGGCAATGAGCAGTTCTTC,-,-,TRBV18,TRBJ2-1
CASSQAPLAYEQYF,TGCGCCAGCAGCCAAGCGCCCCTAGCTTACGAGCAGTACTTC,-,-,TRBV4-1,TRBJ2-7
CASSSPGQGTVNTIYF,TGTGCCAGCAGTTCCCCGGGACAGGGGACAGTAAACACCATATATTTT,TRBD1,-,TRBV28,TRBJ1-3
CASSEQGVVYDTGELFF,TGTGCCAGCAGTGAACAGGGGGTGGTTTATGACACCGGGGAGCTGTTTTTT,TRBD1,-,TRBV2,TRBJ2-2
CAAGFSGGVETQYF,TGTGCCGCGGGCTTTAGTGGAGGGGTAGAGACCCAGTACTTC,-,-,TRBV7-2,TRBJ2-5
CATFDRVYAGELFF,TGTGCCACCTTTGACAGGGTTTATGCCGGGGAGCTGTTTTTT,TRBD1,-,TRBV24-1,TRBJ2-2
CASQGRRNSPLHF,TGTGCCAGCCAAGGACGGAGGAATTCACCCCTCCACTTT,-,-,TRBV19,TRBJ1-6
CASSLSGQGARSYGYTF,TGTGCCAGCAGTTTGTCGGGACAGGGGGCCCGTAGCTATGGCTACACCTTC,TRBD1,-,TRBV28,TRBJ1-2
CASSSWSKETQYF,TGTGCCAGCAGCTCTTGGAGTAAAGAGACCCAGTACTTC,-,-,TRBV5-8,TRBJ2-5
CASSPAGGPAETQYF,TGTGCCAGCAGCCCAGCGGGGGGGCCGGCAGAGACCCAGTACTTC,TRBD2,-,TRBV14,TRBJ2-5
CASSRRQTDEQYF,TGTGCCAGCTCCCGCAGACAGACCGACGAGCAGTACTTC,-,-,TRBV18,TRBJ2-7
CASSHGTGTYEQYF,TGTGCCAGCAGCCACGGGACAGGTACCTACGAGCAGTACTTC,TRBD1,-,TRBV4-2,TRBJ2-7
CATSRGTGGREDGYTF,TGTGCCACCAGCAGGGGGACAGGGGGCAGGGAAGATGGCTACACCTTC,TRBD1,-,TRBV15,TRBJ1-2
CASSGPRDRGSFGYGYTF,TGTGCCAGCAGTGGTCCAAGGGACAGGGGGTCTTTTGGCTATGGCTACACCTTC,TRBD1,-,TRBV25-1,TRBJ1-2
CASSVGGAASGGDSYEQYF,TGTGCCAGCAGCGTAGGTGGAGCGGCTAGCGGGGGGGATTCCTACGAGCAGTACTTC,TRBD2,-,TRBV9,TRBJ2-7
CASSLTNSGTTGYTF,TGTGCCAGCAGCCTTACAAATTCCGGGACAACGGGCTACACCTTC,-,-,TRBV5-8,TRBJ1-2
CASSRGRVTNEKLFF,TGTGCCAGCAGCCGCGGCCGGGTGACTAATGAAAAACTGTTTTTT,-,-,TRBV11-2,TRBJ1-4
CASSSYYEQYF,TGTGCCAGCAGCTCCTACTACGAGCAGTACTTC,-,-,TRBV11-2,TRBJ2-7
CASSDSGGDTQYF,TGTGCCAGCAGCGACTCCGGGGGAGATACGCAGTATTTT,-,-,TRBV7-2,TRBJ2-3
CASSFKSLLHTEAFF,TGTGCCAGCAGTTTTAAGTCCCTACTACACACTGAAGCTTTCTTT,-,-,TRBV27,TRBJ1-1
CASRSTGRNTIYF,TGTGCCAGCAGATCGACAGGGCGGAACACCATATATTTT,TRBD1,-,TRBV27,TRBJ1-3
CATSREISNPEAFF,TGTGCCACCAGCAGAGAAATTAGTAATCCTGAAGCTTTCTTT,-,-,TRBV15,TRBJ1-1
CASRDSGTNYGYTF,TGTGCCTCCCGGGACAGCGGTACTAACTATGGCTACACCTTC,TRBD1,few,TRBV30,TRBJ1-2
CAISTAGGAGKAFF,TGTGCCATCAGTACCGCAGGGGGCGCGGGTAAAGCTTTCTTT,TRBD1,-,TRBV10-3,TRBJ1-1
CASSAQAGTGGISGYTF,TGTGCCAGCAGCGCCCAGGCTGGGACAGGGGGGATTAGTGGCTACACCTTC,TRBD1,few,TRBV7-9,TRBJ1-2
CASSPARANYGYTF,TGTGCCAGCAGCCCTGCCAGGGCTAACTATGGCTACACCTTC,-,-,TRBV7-9,TRBJ1-2
CASSLGEDYTF,TGCGCCAGCAGCTTGGGGGAGGACTACACCTTC,-,-,TRBV5-1,TRBJ1-2
CASSFGQDEQFF,TGTGCCAGCAGTTTTGGGCAAGATGAGCAGTTCTTC,-,-,TRBV6-5,TRBJ2-1
CASSVELAGGQGTGELFF,TGTGCCAGCAGCGTAGAACTAGCGGGGGGGCAGGGCACCGGGGAGCTGTTTTTT,TRBD2,-,TRBV9,TRBJ2-2
CASSQDVVAFETQYF,TGTGCCAGCAGCCAAGATGTGGTAGCTTTTGAGACCCAGTACTTC,-,-,TRBV3-1/TRBV3-2,TRBJ2-5
CASSSNTGDYGYTF,TGCGCCAGCAGCTCCAATACAGGGGACTATGGCTACACCTTC,TRBD1,-,TRBV5-1,TRBJ1-2
CASSGMGGNQPQHF,TGTGCCAGCAGTGGGATGGGAGGCAATCAGCCCCAGCATTTT,-,-,TRBV25-1,TRBJ1-5
CASSNLGQGGGQPQHF,TGCGCCAGCTCGAACCTAGGGCAGGGAGGGGGTCAGCCCCAGCATTTT,-,-,TRBV10-2,TRBJ1-5
CASSLDSSYNSPLHF,TGCGCCAGCAGCTTGGACAGCTCCTATAATTCACCCCTCCACTTT,-,once,TRBV5-1,TRBJ1-6
CASSLGLAGDTQYF,TGTGCCAGCAGCTTAGGACTAGCGGGAGATACGCAGTATTTT,TRBD2,-,TRBV3-1/TRBV3-2,TRBJ2-3
CASSVGVYGYTF,TGTGCCAGCAGTGTAGGGGTCTATGGCTACACCTTC,-,-,TRBV25-1,TRBJ1-2
CASSPFRQAIGGETQYF,TGTGCCAGCAGTCCCTTCCGCCAGGCCATCGGTGGAGAGACCCAGTACTTC,-,-,TRBV6-6,TRBJ2-5
CATSRAGNPGQPQHF,TGTGCCACCAGCAGAGCCGGTAACCCGGGGCAGCCCCAGCATTTT,-,-,TRBV15,TRBJ1-5
CASSHQANYGYTF,TGTGCCAGCAGCCATCAGGCAAACTATGGCTACACCTTC,-,-,TRBV3-1/TRBV3-2,TRBJ1-2
CASSSPDTRGNQPQHF,TGTGCCAGCAGCAGTCCGGACACACGCGGCAATCAGCCCCAGCATTTT,-,-,TRBV21-1,TRBJ1-5
CASSLARTGDDKGVVTEAFF,TGTGCCAGCAGCTTGGCGAGGACAGGGGATGACAAGGGTGTCGTCACTGAAGCTTTCTTT,TRBD1,-,TRBV5-4,TRBJ1-1
CASVDRDQQYF,TGTGCCAGCGTTGACAGGGACCAGCAGTACTTC,-,-,TRBV21-1,TRBJ2-7
CASSLTGTPVNTEAFF,TGTGCCAGTAGTTTAACCGGGACACCAGTGAACACTGAAGCTTTCTTT,-,once,TRBV19,TRBJ1-1
CASSQSGGRAFF,TGCGCCAGCAGTCAATCGGGAGGCAGGGCTTTCTTT,-,-,TRBV23-1,TRBJ1-1
CAISESGTANSNQPQHF,TGTGCCATCAGTGAGTCGGGGACAGCTAATAGCAATCAGCCCCAGCATTTT,TRBD1,-,TRBV10-3,TRBJ1-5